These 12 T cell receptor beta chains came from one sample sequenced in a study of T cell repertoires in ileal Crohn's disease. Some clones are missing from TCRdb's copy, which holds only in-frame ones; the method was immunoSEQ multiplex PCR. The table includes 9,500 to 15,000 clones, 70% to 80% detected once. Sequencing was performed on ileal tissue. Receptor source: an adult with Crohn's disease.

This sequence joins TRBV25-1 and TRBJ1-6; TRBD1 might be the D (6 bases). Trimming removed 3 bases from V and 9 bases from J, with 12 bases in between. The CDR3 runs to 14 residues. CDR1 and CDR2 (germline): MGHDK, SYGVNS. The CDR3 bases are TGTGCCAGCAGTGAGACAGGTTCAACTTCACCCCTCCACTTT. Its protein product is CASSETGSTSPLHF.

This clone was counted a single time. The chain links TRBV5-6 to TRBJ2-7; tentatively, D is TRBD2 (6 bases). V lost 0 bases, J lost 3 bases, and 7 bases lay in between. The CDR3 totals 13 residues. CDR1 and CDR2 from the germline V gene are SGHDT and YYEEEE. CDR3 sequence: CASSLAGSYEQYF. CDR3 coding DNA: TGTGCCAGCAGCTTGGCCGGGAGCTACGAGCAGTACTTC.

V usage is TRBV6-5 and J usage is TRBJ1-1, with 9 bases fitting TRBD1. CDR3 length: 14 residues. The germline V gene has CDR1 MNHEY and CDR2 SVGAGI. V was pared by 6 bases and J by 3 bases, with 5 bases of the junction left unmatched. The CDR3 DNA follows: TGTGCCAGCAGCCAACGGACAGGGGACACTGAAGCTTTCTTT. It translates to CASSQRTGDTEAFF.

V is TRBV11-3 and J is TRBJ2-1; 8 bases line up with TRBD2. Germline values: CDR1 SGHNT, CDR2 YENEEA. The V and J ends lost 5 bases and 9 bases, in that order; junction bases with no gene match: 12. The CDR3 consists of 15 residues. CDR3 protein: CASSPEAGALSEQFF. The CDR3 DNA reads TGTGCCAGCAGCCCAGAAGCGGGAGCTCTTAGTGAGCAGTTCTTC.

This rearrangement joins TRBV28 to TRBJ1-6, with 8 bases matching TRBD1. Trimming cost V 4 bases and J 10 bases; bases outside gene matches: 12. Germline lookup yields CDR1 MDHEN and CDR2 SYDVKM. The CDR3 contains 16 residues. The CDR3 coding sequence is TGTGCCAGCAGTTCTCTCCCCGGACAGGGCAGGTCACCCCTCCACTTT. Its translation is CASSSLPGQGRSPLHF. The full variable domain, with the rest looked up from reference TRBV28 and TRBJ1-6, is DVKVTQSSRYLVKRTGEKVFLECVQDMDHENMFWYRQDPGLGLRLIYFSYDVKMKEKGDIPEGYSVSREKKERFSLILESASTNQTSMYLCASSSLPGQGRSPLHFGNGTRLTVT.

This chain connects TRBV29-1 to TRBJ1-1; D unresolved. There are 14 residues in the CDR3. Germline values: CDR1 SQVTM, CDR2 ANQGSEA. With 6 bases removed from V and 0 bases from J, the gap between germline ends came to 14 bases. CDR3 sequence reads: CSVQNALVNTEAFF. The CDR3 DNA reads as TGCAGCGTCCAAAATGCGTTGGTGAACACTGAAGCTTTCTTT.

DNA of the CDR3: TGTGCCAGCAGTAGACAGGCTGATAATTCACCCCTCCACTTT. This gives the protein CASSRQADNSPLHF. The chain has TRBV6-1 and TRBJ1-6, with D possibly matching TRBD1 (6 bases). The CDR3 extends over 14 amino acids. V lost 5 bases to trimming and J lost 5 bases, with 10 bases between them. Germline CDR1 is MNHNS and CDR2 is SASEGT.

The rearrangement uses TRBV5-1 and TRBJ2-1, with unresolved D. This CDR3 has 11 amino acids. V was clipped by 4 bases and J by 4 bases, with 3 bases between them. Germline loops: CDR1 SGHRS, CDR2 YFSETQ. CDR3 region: CASSEYNEQFF. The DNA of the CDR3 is TGCGCCAGCAGCGAGTACAATGAGCAGTTCTTC.

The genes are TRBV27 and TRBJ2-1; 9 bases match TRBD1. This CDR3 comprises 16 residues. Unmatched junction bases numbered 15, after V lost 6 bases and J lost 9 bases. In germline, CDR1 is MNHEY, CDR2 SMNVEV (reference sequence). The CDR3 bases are TGTGCCAGCAGACTTTGGACAGGGGCCGCCGCGAGTGAGCAGTTCTTC. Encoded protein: CASRLWTGAAASEQFF.

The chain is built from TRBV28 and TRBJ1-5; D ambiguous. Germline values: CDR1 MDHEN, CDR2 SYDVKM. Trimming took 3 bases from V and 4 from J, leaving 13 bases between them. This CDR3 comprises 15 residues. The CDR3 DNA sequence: TGTGCCAGCAGTTTGGGCTCTACAAGGAATCAGCCCCAGCATTTT. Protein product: CASSLGSTRNQPQHF.

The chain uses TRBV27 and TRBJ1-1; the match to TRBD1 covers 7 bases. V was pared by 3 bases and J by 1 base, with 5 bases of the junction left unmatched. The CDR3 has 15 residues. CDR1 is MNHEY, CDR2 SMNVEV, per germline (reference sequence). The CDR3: CASSFDSGGNTEAFF. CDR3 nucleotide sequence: TGTGCCAGCAGTTTTGACTCAGGGGGGAACACTGAAGCTTTCTTT.

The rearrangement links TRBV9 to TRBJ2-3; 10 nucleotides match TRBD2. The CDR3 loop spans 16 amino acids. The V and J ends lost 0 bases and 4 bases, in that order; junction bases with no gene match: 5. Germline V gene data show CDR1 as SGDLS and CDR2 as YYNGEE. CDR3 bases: TGTGCCAGCAGCGTAGAGCTAGCGGGAGTAGCAGATACGCAGTATTTT. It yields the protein CASSVELAGVADTQYF.